This entry concerns a single T cell receptor beta chain. This clonotype was seen at least ten times. Its antigen is currently not known. Base qualities are missing; no much larger clone stands one base away. This sample was sequenced with an Illumina HiSeq 2500. First-strand cDNA was synthesized with Superscript III and a set of TRAV- and TRBV-specific primers, covering both TCRalpha and TCRbeta chains. TCRs were amplified with Phusion for around 20 PCR cycles using a constant-region primer together with the adapter attached to the V primers. The MessageAmp II aRNA Amplification Kit was used to amplify the isolated mRNA, with in vitro transcription run for approximately 15 hours at 37 degrees C. The Dynabeads mRNA DIRECT Purification Kit was used to isolate the mRNA for TCR sequencing. A second approximately 25-cycle Phusion PCR added indexed Illumina adapters, and products were purified with AMPure XP beads. In the source study's methods: Custom Perl scripts pooled TCR sequences encoding the same protein, removed out-of-frame sequences and computed each clonotype's abundance. TCR sequences supported by only a single read were excluded from analysis. Shannon entropy, Gini index, clonality, richness, and the frequency of TCRs shared between repertoires were included as repertoire metrics. TCRdb reworked the public reads: Q25 trimming with fastp, MiXCR clone assembly, productive beta chains retained. Each entry merges the rows of one CDR3 protein and shows their most common DNA and genes. Clone size and V and J calls follow TCRdb, not the original study. Counted in this sample were some 100,000 distinct CDR3 sequences; 20% to 25% of them appeared once. Roughly 13% of the sample belongs to the ten largest clones.

This sample stems from a study of low-dose radiotherapy and immunotherapy resistance in tumors (dated by TCRdb to between 2021 and 2024). A note on the overall study: In Cohort 1, 0.5 Gy per fraction was delivered every 2 weeks, and a total PTV dose of 6.5 Gy was prescribed. Starting on cycle 1 day 1, patients took 300 mg of aspirin by mouth once daily for four cycles. The translational analysis covered eight patients: three from the first dose cohort and the first five from the second dose cohort. Cyclophosphamide 200 mg/m2 was administered intravenously every two weeks, one day before each radiation and immunotherapy administration. In Cohort 2, 1 Gy per fraction was delivered every two weeks, for a total of 13 Gy over 26 weeks. Patients were given nivolumab as a 240 mg flat dose every two weeks and ipilimumab at 1 mg/kg every six weeks, with both drugs delivered intravenously. Trial participants were not randomized into treatment groups.

Reading from cysteine to phenylalanine, the CDR3 counts 15 amino acids. The CDR3 DNA has 45 bases and is translated from base 1. V and J lose 5 bases and 2 bases, and a span of 13 bases separates them. In the germline V gene (reference sequence), CDR1 corresponds to LNHNV and CDR2 to YYDKDF. Taken with the paper, the label for time point translates to: after trial treatment. What this sample's treatment or condition label stands for: LDRT plus nivolumab, ipilimumab, low-dose cyclophosphamide and aspirin (RACIN trial). Donors were enrolled in RACIN, a single-arm phase I dose-escalation trial combining nivolumab, ipilimumab, aspirin, low-dose cyclophosphamide and low-dose radiotherapy. Patients with advanced, TIL-negative solid tumors were considered eligible.

Here the sequenced sample was PBMCs, taken after low-dose radiotherapy plus immunotherapy. This TCR was recovered from a female donor with ovarian cancer. The chain couples TRBV15 to TRBJ1-5; TRBD1 is a possible D gene, resting on 5 matching bases. The nucleotides are TGTGCCACCAGCCTTGGGGGGTCGGGCAATCAGCCCCAGCATTTT. Its translation reads: CATSLGGSGNQPQHF.